One sample yielded the 32 T cell receptor beta chains listed below, sequenced in a study of siplizumab effects on memory and regulatory T cells. Data came from immunoSEQ multiplex PCR; TCRdb stores just in-frame clones and leaves some out. The profile covers some 97,000 clones, with 80% to 95% appearing a single time and roughly 0.16% taken by the ten largest. The sequenced sample was CD4+ T cells sorted from blood. The receptor set was obtained from a human donor in good health.

The V gene is TRBV5-4, the J gene TRBJ2-5, with 8 bases aligning to TRBD2. The ends lost 2 bases at V and 2 bases at J; junction bases unmatched: 2. The CDR3 loop spans 14 amino acids. Germline CDR1 reads SGHNT; CDR2 reads YYREEE (reference sequence). In DNA, the CDR3 is TGTGCCAGCAGCTTCGCTAGCGGGCAAGAGACCCAGTACTTC. This sequence encodes CASSFASGQETQYF.

For the CDR3, the DNA is TGTGCCAGCAGCTTGGATGGTAGGGGATCAGAGACCCAGTACTTC. Translated: CASSLDGRGSETQYF. The genes are TRBV5-5 and TRBJ2-5, with D tentatively TRBD1 (5 bases). CDR1 and CDR2 from the germline V gene are SGHKS and YYEKEE (reference sequence). The CDR3 length is 15 residues. The V end lost 0 bases, the J end lost 4 bases, and 13 bases lay between the germline ends.

V gene TRBV18 combines with J gene TRBJ1-6; 8 bases line up with TRBD1. CDR3 length: 15 amino acids. Trimming removed 3 bases from V and 6 bases from J; junction bases left unmatched: 4. Germline CDR1 is KGHSH and CDR2 is LQKENI. This CDR3 is CASSPPGGSNSPLHF. The CDR3 bases are TGTGCCAGCTCACCTCCAGGGGGCTCTAATTCACCCCTCCACTTT.

This rearrangement joins TRBV21-1 to TRBJ1-6; TRBD1, the D gene given by the table, was not confirmed from the DNA. TRBV21-1 is labeled a pseudogene. CDR3 size: 15 residues. Here the CDR3 DNA reads TGTGCCAGGTCGGACAGGGCGCATGGGAATTCACCCCTCCACTTT. Translated, it gives CARSDRAHGNSPLHF.

The CDR3: CASRPDPNTGELFF. The CDR3 bases are TGTGCCAGCCGTCCTGACCCGAACACCGGGGAGCTGTTTTTT. The chain combines TRBV7-3 with TRBJ2-2, with D unresolved. Germline values: CDR1 SGHTA, CDR2 FQGTGA. This CDR3 region has 14 residues. The germline V and J ends were trimmed by 8 bases and 0 bases, with 10 bases remaining between them.

The genes are TRBV7-2 and TRBJ2-7; the D call may be TRBD1 or TRBD2 (5 bases each). Trimming removed 3 bases from V and 2 bases from J, with 14 bases in between. This CDR3 is 15 amino acids long. Germline CDR1 reads SGHTA; CDR2 reads FQGNSA. Here the CDR3 reads CASSFTGGPTYEQYF. The CDR3 region has the DNA TGTGCCAGCAGCTTCACAGGCGGGCCGACCTACGAGCAGTACTTC.

The chain uses TRBV5-1 and TRBJ2-2, with 11 bases aligning to TRBD1. Germline V CDR1 and CDR2: SGHRS, YFSETQ. V trimming: 4 bases; J trimming: 7 bases; junction bases outside the gene matches: 9. The CDR3 loop spans 16 amino acids. This chain's CDR3 is CASSVGQGAVGGELFF. The CDR3 nucleotides read TGCGCCAGCAGCGTAGGACAGGGGGCAGTCGGCGGGGAGCTGTTTTTT.

The V call is TRBV2, the J call TRBJ1-2; possible D gene TRBD1, 6 bases. This CDR3 has 16 residues. Trimming left V 2 bases short and J 5 bases short, with 18 bases between. Per the germline V gene, CDR1 is SNHLY and CDR2 is FYNNEI. CDR3 in amino acids: CASSETGQGGVYGYTF. In DNA, the CDR3 is TGTGCCAGCAGTGAAACAGGGCAGGGAGGCGTATATGGCTACACCTTC.

As regards this clone: This CDR3 is also generated by other DNA sequences in the sample. The chain joins TRBV7-3 to TRBJ2-5; no definite D call. V lost 0 bases, J lost 2 bases, and 4 bases lay in between. This CDR3 region has 13 residues. CDR1 and CDR2 (germline): SGHTA, FQGTGA. Written as DNA, the CDR3 is TGTGCCAGCAGCTTAACTAGGCAAGAGACCCAGTACTTC. The encoded protein is CASSLTRQETQYF.

This sequence joins TRBV5-1 and TRBJ2-7; a possible D gene is TRBD2 (6 bases). The CDR3 extends over 16 amino acids. Germline-derived CDR1 and CDR2 are SGHRS and YFSETQ. The V and J ends lost 0 bases and 3 bases respectively, with 16 bases between them. The CDR3 reads CASSLASSGVYYEQYF. As DNA, the CDR3 is TGCGCCAGCAGCTTGGCTTCGTCGGGGGTCTACTACGAGCAGTACTTC.

The rearrangement uses TRBV4-2 and TRBJ2-7, with D perhaps TRBD1 or TRBD2 (6 bases each). V dropped 1 base and J dropped 4 bases, with 14 bases sitting between them. Germline CDR1 and CDR2: LGHNA and YNFKEQ. This CDR3 has 15 residues. This chain's CDR3 is CASSQVGGDSYEQYF. The CDR3 nucleotides read TGTGCCAGCAGCCAAGTGGGGGGCGATTCTTACGAGCAGTACTTC.

The rearrangement links TRBV5-1 to TRBJ2-3; 7 nucleotides agree with TRBD2. Germline loops: CDR1 SGHRS, CDR2 YFSETQ. Losses at the gene ends were 0 bases for V and 6 bases for J; bases not matched to a gene: 4. The CDR3 loop spans 14 amino acids. The CDR3 loop is CASSLVGGFDTQYF. The DNA for the CDR3 is TGCGCCAGCAGCTTGGTGGGAGGGTTTGATACGCAGTATTTT.

To note about this clone: The sample contains more than one DNA sequence encoding this CDR3. V usage is TRBV28 and J usage is TRBJ1-2; maybe TRBD1 (6 bases). The CDR3 is 14 amino acids. The V gene's germline CDR1 is MDHEN and CDR2 SYDVKM. Between the trimmed V and J ends, which lost 6 bases and 8 bases, there was a span of 19 bases. CDR3 bases: TGTGCCAGCAGCTCTGCGGACAGTCCCTACGGCTACACCTTC. Translation: CASSSADSPYGYTF.

The V gene is TRBV5-1, the J gene TRBJ1-4; D might be TRBD1 (5 bases). CDR3 length: 17 residues. Germline assignment: CDR1 SGHRS and CDR2 YFSETQ. The V end was cut by 0 bases, the J end by 2 bases, with 14 bases between. In nucleotides, the CDR3 is TGCGCCAGCAGCTTGGGTGGGGGAGAGAACACTAATGAAAAACTGTTTTTT. Protein: CASSLGGGENTNEKLFF.

The chain has TRBV9 and TRBJ2-3, with 10 bases identical to TRBD1. Losses at the gene ends were 3 bases for V and 3 bases for J; bases not matched to a gene: 13. The CDR3 runs to 18 residues. Germline assignment: CDR1 SGDLS and CDR2 YYNGEE. The CDR3 sequence is CASSAATDRGLRTDTQYF. The CDR3 DNA follows: TGTGCCAGCAGCGCCGCCACAGACAGGGGGCTGAGGACAGATACGCAGTATTTT.

The chain is built from TRBV28 and TRBJ1-1; D remains ambiguous. CDR3 size: 14 residues. Trimming cost V 2 bases and J 1 base, with 8 bases left between them. Germline CDR1 and CDR2: MDHEN and SYDVKM. The CDR3 DNA reads as TGTGCCAGCAGTTTAGGGCGGCCGAACACTGAAGCTTTCTTT. Protein: CASSLGRPNTEAFF.

V and J are TRBV5-5 and TRBJ1-4, with D hard to call. The CDR3 covers 15 residues. Germline V lookup: CDR1 SGHKS, CDR2 YYEKEE (reference sequence). Trimming took 4 bases from V and 4 from J, leaving 14 bases between them. CDR3 residues: CASSRDSTFNEKLFF. In nucleotides, the CDR3 is TGTGCCAGCAGCCGAGATAGTACATTTAATGAAAAACTGTTTTTT.

V gene TRBV7-2 combines with J gene TRBJ2-3, with 9 nucleotides matching TRBD1. With 2 bases clipped from V and 3 bases from J, the junction kept 3 bases outside the gene matches. The V gene's germline CDR1 is SGHTA and CDR2 FQGNSA. The CDR3 contains 15 residues. The CDR3 DNA is TGTGCCAGCAGCTTATTGACAGGGGGTACAGATACGCAGTATTTT. This codes for CASSLLTGGTDTQYF.

The rearrangement joins TRBV30 to TRBJ1-5; 7 bases map to TRBD1. Germline CDR1 GTSNPN, CDR2 SVGIG (reference sequence). The CDR3 is made up of 15 amino acids. Unmatched junction bases numbered 5, after V lost 0 bases and J lost 3 bases. In DNA form, the CDR3 reads TGTGCCTGGAGTGTACTAGGGGGCCTCAATCAGCCCCAGCATTTT. This encodes CAWSVLGGLNQPQHF.

This chain joins TRBV2 and TRBJ2-5; tentatively, D is TRBD1 (6 bases). Looked up from germline, CDR1 is SNHLY and CDR2 is FYNNEI. V was trimmed by 7 bases and J by 5 bases, leaving 17 bases between them. The CDR3 is 14 residues long. The CDR3 reads CASMRQAQGETQYF. The CDR3 DNA is TGTGCCAGCATGAGACAGGCCCAGGGGGAGACCCAGTACTTC.

The V gene is TRBV7-7, the J gene TRBJ2-3; TRBD1 or TRBD2 may be the D gene (5 bases each). V was clipped by 5 bases and J by 6 bases, with 15 bases between them. The germline V gene has CDR1 SSHAT and CDR2 FNYEAQ (reference sequence). The CDR3 runs 14 residues. DNA for the CDR3: TGTGCCAGCAGCCAAGGGTCCCGGGGCGATACGCAGTATTTT. Its protein is CASSQGSRGDTQYF.

V is TRBV19 and J is TRBJ1-1, with a possible D match to TRBD1 (5 bases). With 5 bases removed from V and 0 bases from J, the gap between germline ends came to 10 bases. The germline gives CDR1 LNHDA, CDR2 SQIVND (reference sequence). The CDR3 is 14 residues long. The CDR3 reads CASSLGPLNTEAFF. As DNA, the CDR3 is TGTGCCAGTAGTCTGGGACCCCTGAACACTGAAGCTTTCTTT.

The V call is TRBV7-2, the J call TRBJ2-4; D is tentatively TRBD1 or TRBD2 (5 bases each). Trimming shortened V by 7 bases and J by 2 bases, and 9 bases separated the two germline ends. Germline V lookup: CDR1 SGHTA, CDR2 FQGNSA. The CDR3 has 13 amino acids. CDR3 sequence: CASTTGPKNIQYF. The CDR3 DNA reads as TGTGCCAGCACGACGGGGCCCAAAAACATTCAGTACTTC. Supplemented by reference TRBV7-2 and TRBJ2-4, the full variable domain reads GAGVSQSPSNKVTEKGKDVELRCDPISGHTALYWYRQSLGQGLEFLIYFQGNSAPDKSGLPSDRFSAERTGGSVSTLTIQRTQQEDSAVYLCASTTGPKNIQYFGAGTRLSVL.

This sequence joins TRBV18 and TRBJ2-1; D is perhaps TRBD1 or TRBD2 (5 bases each). Germline values: CDR1 KGHSH, CDR2 LQKENI. Trimming pared 1 base from V and 7 bases from J, leaving 14 bases between. This CDR3 is built from 15 residues. DNA of the CDR3: TGTGCCAGCTCACCACGGGGGTCAAGTCTGAATGAGCAGTTCTTC. It codes for CASSPRGSSLNEQFF.

This clone appeared once. The V and J genes are TRBV6-5 and TRBJ1-2; D not resolved. Per the germline V gene, CDR1 is MNHEY and CDR2 is SVGAGI. The CDR3 is 15 amino acids. V lost 0 bases and J lost 8, with 16 bases in between. CDR3 sequence (DNA): TGTGCCAGCAGTTACTCGAGTCGCGGGTCCTGGGGCTACACCTTC. As protein: CASSYSSRGSWGYTF.

V usage is TRBV15 and J usage is TRBJ1-2, with D unresolved. CDR1 is LNHNV, CDR2 YYDKDF, per germline (reference sequence). V shed 4 bases and J shed 3 bases, with 9 bases lying between them. The CDR3 is 13 amino acids. CDR3 in DNA: TGTGCCACCAGCACGGGATTCGACTATGGCTACACCTTC. Its protein is CATSTGFDYGYTF.

V and J are TRBV7-8 and TRBJ2-7; D may be TRBD1 (6 bases). The V end lost 4 bases, the J end lost 4 bases, and 11 bases lay between the germline ends. CDR3 size: 13 residues. Germline CDR1 is SGHVS and CDR2 is FQNEAQ. The CDR3 loop reads CASSSYRDYEQYF. The CDR3 DNA is TGTGCCAGCAGCTCCTACAGGGATTACGAGCAGTACTTC.

The chain has TRBV9 and TRBJ1-2; 8 bases map to TRBD1. This CDR3 spans 15 amino acids. Unmatched junction bases numbered 11, after V lost 3 bases and J lost 7 bases. Germline-derived CDR1 and CDR2 are SGDLS and YYNGEE. CDR3 DNA: TGTGCCAGCAGCGCCGAGGACAGGGCCGTGGCTGGCTACACCTTC. This gives the protein CASSAEDRAVAGYTF.

This sequence joins TRBV7-2 and TRBJ1-2, with 9 bases aligning to TRBD1. The CDR3 has 14 residues. Per germline, CDR1 SGHTA and CDR2 FQGNSA. V lost 5 bases to trimming and J lost 1 base; unmatched junction nucleotides: 2. The DNA of the CDR3 is TGTGCCAGCAGCACGGACAGGGGTAACTATGGCTACACCTTC. This translates into CASSTDRGNYGYTF. Full variable domain (outside the CDR3, taken from reference TRBV7-2 and TRBJ1-2): GAGVSQSPSNKVTEKGKDVELRCDPISGHTALYWYRQSLGQGLEFLIYFQGNSAPDKSGLPSDRFSAERTGGSVSTLTIQRTQQEDSAVYLCASSTDRGNYGYTFGSGTRLTVV.

The J gene is TRBJ2-5, the V gene TRBV5-4, with TRBD2 matching over 9 bases. Unmatched junction bases numbered 7, after V lost 0 bases and J lost 1 base. The CDR3 extends over 17 amino acids. Germline V CDR1 and CDR2: SGHNT, YYREEE (reference sequence). CDR3 sequence (DNA): TGTGCCAGCAGCTTGGCAGTTAGCGGGGGATTCCAAGAGACCCAGTACTTC. This translates into CASSLAVSGGFQETQYF. Supplemented by reference TRBV5-4 and TRBJ2-5, the full variable domain reads ETGVTQSPTHLIKTRGQQVTLRCSSQSGHNTVSWYQQALGQGPQFIFQYYREEENGRGNFPPRFSGLQFPNYSSELNVNALELDDSALYLCASSLAVSGGFQETQYFGPGTRLLVL.

Only one count was recorded for this clone. The chain combines TRBV9 with TRBJ1-4; TRBD1 is a possible D gene (5 bases). The CDR3 loop spans 14 amino acids. V was trimmed by 3 bases and J by 5 bases, leaving 11 bases between them. CDR1 and CDR2 (germline): SGDLS, YYNGEE. The CDR3 sequence: CASSAVGGNEKLFF. In nucleotides, the CDR3 is TGTGCCAGCAGCGCGGTTGGGGGAAATGAAAAACTGTTTTTT.

This chain joins TRBV4-1 and TRBJ1-4; D unclear. With 0 bases removed from V and 7 bases from J, the gap between germline ends came to 12 bases. The V gene's germline CDR1 is MGHRA and CDR2 YSYEKL. CDR3 size: 15 residues. CDR3 nucleotides: TGCGCCAGCAGCCAAGAGCGGGCAATACCTGAAAAACTGTTTTTT. Protein product: CASSQERAIPEKLFF.